Below are 14 T cell receptor beta chains sequenced from a single sample in a study of blood T cell repertoires in COVID-19. Data came from immunoSEQ multiplex PCR; TCRdb stores just in-frame clones and leaves some out. The data contain around 250,000 clones, approximately 83% of them singletons. Input material: PBMCs or T cells enriched from blood (not recorded which). These receptors came from a woman between 45 and 60 years old who had recovered from COVID-19.

This chain joins TRBV6-4 and TRBJ2-1; 9 bases agree with TRBD1. The CDR3 consists of 15 residues. Germline V gene lookup returns CDR1 MRHNA and CDR2 SNTAGT. The junction had 3 bases not matched to a gene; V was cut back by 3 bases and J by 3 bases. CDR3 nucleotide sequence: TGTGCCAGCAGTGAGCCGGGACAGGGCTACAATGAGCAGTTCTTC. It translates to CASSEPGQGYNEQFF.

This clone was seen only once. The rearrangement uses TRBV6-4 and TRBJ1-2; D call uncertain. Germline assignment: CDR1 MRHNA and CDR2 SNTAGT. Trimming removed 5 bases at V and 0 bases at J, with 13 bases between. The CDR3 has 15 amino acids. The CDR3: CASSHEEGSNYGYTF. The CDR3 coding sequence is TGTGCCAGCAGTCACGAGGAGGGTTCTAACTATGGCTACACCTTC.

The rearrangement uses TRBV3-1 (or the pseudogene TRBV3-2) and TRBJ2-7; 11 bases agree with TRBD2. The germline V gene has CDR1 LGHDT and CDR2 YNNKEL (reference sequence). J gave up 5 bases and V 4 bases, and 4 bases lay outside the gene matches. The CDR3 is 14 amino acids. The CDR3 region has the DNA TGTGCCAGCAGCCTAGCGGGAGGGAACCACGAGCAGTACTTC. Translating gives CASSLAGGNHEQYF.

V is TRBV10-3 and J is TRBJ1-5; D uncertain. Germline V lookup: CDR1 ENHRY, CDR2 SYGVKD. Trimming left V 3 bases short and J 7 bases short, with 16 bases between. This CDR3 comprises 15 residues. CDR3 coding DNA: TGTGCCATCAGTGATGAGGCAGACACGGGGCAGCCCCAGCATTTT. Translating gives CAISDEADTGQPQHF.

The genes are TRBV4-1 and TRBJ2-6, with no clear D. The CDR3 spans 18 residues. In germline, CDR1 is MGHRA, CDR2 YSYEKL. V was pared by 1 base and J by 4 bases, with 17 bases between. The CDR3 is CASSQVIQPNGGANVLTF. CDR3 DNA: TGCGCCAGCAGCCAAGTTATCCAGCCAAACGGGGGGGCCAACGTCCTGACTTTC.

The rearrangement uses TRBV5-4 and TRBJ2-7; the D gene is possibly TRBD1 (5 bases). Germline CDR1 reads SGHNT; CDR2 reads YYREEE (reference sequence). V was trimmed by 0 bases and J by 2 bases, leaving 12 bases between them. The CDR3 is 15 residues long. CDR3 residues: CASSLVSGPTYEQYF. The CDR3 bases are TGTGCCAGCAGCTTGGTGTCAGGGCCCACCTACGAGCAGTACTTC.

CDR3 nucleotides: TGTGCCAGCAGCTTTGGAACGGCAGGCGCGGGGTACGAGCAGTACTTC. Its translation is CASSFGTAGAGYEQYF. This chain connects TRBV7-2 to TRBJ2-7; D may be TRBD2 (6 bases). The CDR3 contains 16 residues. Germline loops: CDR1 SGHTA, CDR2 FQGNSA. With 3 bases removed from V and 4 bases from J, the gap between germline ends came to 19 bases.

J is TRBJ1-2 and V is TRBV19; D ambiguous. Per the germline V gene, CDR1 is LNHDA and CDR2 is SQIVND (reference sequence). The V gene lost 1 base and the J gene lost 6 bases, with 9 bases spanning the gap. The CDR3 is made up of 13 amino acids. The CDR3, as DNA: TGTGCCAGTAGTATAGTCCGGGAAGATGGCTACACCTTC. It specifies CASSIVREDGYTF.

This chain connects TRBV28 to TRBJ2-1, with a tentative D call TRBD2 (5 bases). This CDR3 is 15 amino acids long. Germline CDR1 and CDR2: MDHEN and SYDVKM. V was pared by 2 bases and J by 3 bases, with 11 bases between. CDR3 nucleotide sequence: TGTGCCAGCAGTTTACGAGGGTTTGACTACAATGAGCAGTTCTTC. It specifies CASSLRGFDYNEQFF.

The CDR3 DNA reads as TGTGCCAGCAGCATAACAGGGGCCGTCTCTGGAAACACCATATATTTT. Its translation: CASSITGAVSGNTIYF. This chain connects TRBV7-2 to TRBJ1-3; 7 bases are a match to TRBD1. The V segment lost 5 bases and the J segment 0 bases; nucleotides outside the gene matches: 7. The germline V gene encodes CDR1 SGHTA and CDR2 FQGNSA. The CDR3 is 16 amino acids.

This sequence joins TRBV18 and TRBJ1-6; a weak D match, TRBD1 (5 bases). V was pared by 2 bases and J by 3 bases, with 8 bases between. CDR1 is KGHSH, CDR2 LQKENI, per germline. CDR3 length: 15 residues. The CDR3 reads CASSPIDSYNSPLHF. CDR3 DNA sequence: TGTGCCAGCTCACCAATCGACAGCTATAATTCACCCCTCCACTTT.

The rearrangement links TRBV5-5 to TRBJ2-7, with a possible D match to TRBD1 (6 bases). The CDR3 contains 15 residues. Germline CDR1 is SGHKS and CDR2 is YYEKEE (reference sequence). Deletions cut 4 bases from V and 5 bases from J, with 19 bases between. CDR3 sequence reads: CASSHQATGTNEQYF. The CDR3 nucleotides are TGTGCCAGCAGCCATCAAGCAACAGGGACCAACGAGCAGTACTTC.

The gene calls are TRBV2 and TRBJ1-5; 9 bases fit TRBD1. V shed 5 bases and J 1 base; nucleotides not matched to a gene: 6. Germline V gene sequence: CDR1 SNHLY, CDR2 FYNNEI. The CDR3 spans 16 residues. For the CDR3, the DNA is TGTGCCAGCAGTCAACAGGGGGCAGGGAGCAATCAGCCCCAGCATTTT. As protein: CASSQQGAGSNQPQHF.

CDR3 DNA: TGTGCCACCAGTAGAAGCGGCAGCTCCTACGAGCAGTACTTC. As protein: CATSRSGSSYEQYF. The V call is TRBV24-1, the J call TRBJ2-7, with D tentatively TRBD2 (5 bases). The CDR3 loop spans 14 amino acids. Trimming left V 6 bases short and J 0 bases short, with 11 bases between. CDR1 is KGHDR, CDR2 SFDVKD, per germline.